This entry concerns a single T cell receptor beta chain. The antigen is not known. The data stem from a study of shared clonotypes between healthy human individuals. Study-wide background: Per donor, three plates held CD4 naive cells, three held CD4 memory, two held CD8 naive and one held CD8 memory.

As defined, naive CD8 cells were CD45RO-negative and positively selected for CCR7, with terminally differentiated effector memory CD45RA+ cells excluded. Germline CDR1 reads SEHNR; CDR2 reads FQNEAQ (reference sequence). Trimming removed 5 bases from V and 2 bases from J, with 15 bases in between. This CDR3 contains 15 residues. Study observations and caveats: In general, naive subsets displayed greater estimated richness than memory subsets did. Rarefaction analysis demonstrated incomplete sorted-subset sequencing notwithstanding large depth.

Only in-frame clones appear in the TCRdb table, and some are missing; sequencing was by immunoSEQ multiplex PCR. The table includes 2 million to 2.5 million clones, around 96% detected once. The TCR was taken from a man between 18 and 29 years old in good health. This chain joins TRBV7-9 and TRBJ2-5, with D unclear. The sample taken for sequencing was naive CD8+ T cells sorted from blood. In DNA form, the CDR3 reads TGTGCCAGCAGCACAGCTGGGCAGCCGCAAGAGACCCAGTACTTC. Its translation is CASSTAGQPQETQYF.